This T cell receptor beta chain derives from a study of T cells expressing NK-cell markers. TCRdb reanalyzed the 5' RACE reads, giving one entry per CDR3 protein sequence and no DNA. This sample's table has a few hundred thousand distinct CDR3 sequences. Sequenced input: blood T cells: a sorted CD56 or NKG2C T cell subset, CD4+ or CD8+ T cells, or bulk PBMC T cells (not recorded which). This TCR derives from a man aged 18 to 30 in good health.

CDR3 residues: CASSPRGTSPPYNEQFF. This chain links TRBV3-1 with TRBJ2-1; the TCRdb D gene call, TRBD2, has no DNA to confirm it. Germline assignment: CDR1 LGHDT and CDR2 YNNKEL (reference sequence). CDR3 length equals 17 residues.